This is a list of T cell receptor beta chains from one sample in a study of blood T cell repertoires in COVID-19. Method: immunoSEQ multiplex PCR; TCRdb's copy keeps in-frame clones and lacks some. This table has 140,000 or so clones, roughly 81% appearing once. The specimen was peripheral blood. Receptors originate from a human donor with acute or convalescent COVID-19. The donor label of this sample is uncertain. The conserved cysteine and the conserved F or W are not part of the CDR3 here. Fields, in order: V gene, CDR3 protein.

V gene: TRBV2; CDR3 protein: ASSSGPENTEAF
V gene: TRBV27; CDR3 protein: ASTRDRGNSPLH
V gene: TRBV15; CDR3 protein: ATSKTTGTTNEKLF
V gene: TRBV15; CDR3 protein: ATSREGSGTKQPQH
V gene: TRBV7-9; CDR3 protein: ASSLHGEDTEAF
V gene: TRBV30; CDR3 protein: AGTPTGATNEKLF
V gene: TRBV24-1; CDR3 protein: ATSDIQRGEQF
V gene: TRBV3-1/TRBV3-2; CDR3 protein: ASSHGISNSPLH
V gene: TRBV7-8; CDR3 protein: ASSPSLDRGQETQY
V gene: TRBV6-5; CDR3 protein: ASSYRGHYNSPLH
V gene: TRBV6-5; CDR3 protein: ASSSQGAGSNQPQH
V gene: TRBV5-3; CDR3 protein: ARSFRGKKGNSPLH
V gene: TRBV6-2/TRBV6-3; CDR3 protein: ASSYGGTAYSGNTIY
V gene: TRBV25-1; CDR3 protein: ASTTTREVADTQY
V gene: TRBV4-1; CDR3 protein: ASSQERGQPQH
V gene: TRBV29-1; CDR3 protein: SATDSYGYT
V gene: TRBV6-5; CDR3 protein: ASSYAGGLGSPLH
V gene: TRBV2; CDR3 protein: ASSLSSYNSPLH
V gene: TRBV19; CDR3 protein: ASMFNPAREDQPQH
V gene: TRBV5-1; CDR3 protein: ASRRDSGANVLT
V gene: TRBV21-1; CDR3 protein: ASSKGRTPNYGYT
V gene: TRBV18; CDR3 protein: ASSRSPLNGGYEQY
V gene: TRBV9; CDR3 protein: ASSREGQLRTDTQY
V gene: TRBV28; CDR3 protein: ASTTDGGITGELF
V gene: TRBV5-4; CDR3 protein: ASSQRTGANTEAF
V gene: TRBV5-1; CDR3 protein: ASSLVLAGAVDTQY
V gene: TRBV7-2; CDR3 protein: ASSRRDLAAGNTIY
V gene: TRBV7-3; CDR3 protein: ASSLGTGDTGELF
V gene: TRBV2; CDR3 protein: ASRRTGTTEAF